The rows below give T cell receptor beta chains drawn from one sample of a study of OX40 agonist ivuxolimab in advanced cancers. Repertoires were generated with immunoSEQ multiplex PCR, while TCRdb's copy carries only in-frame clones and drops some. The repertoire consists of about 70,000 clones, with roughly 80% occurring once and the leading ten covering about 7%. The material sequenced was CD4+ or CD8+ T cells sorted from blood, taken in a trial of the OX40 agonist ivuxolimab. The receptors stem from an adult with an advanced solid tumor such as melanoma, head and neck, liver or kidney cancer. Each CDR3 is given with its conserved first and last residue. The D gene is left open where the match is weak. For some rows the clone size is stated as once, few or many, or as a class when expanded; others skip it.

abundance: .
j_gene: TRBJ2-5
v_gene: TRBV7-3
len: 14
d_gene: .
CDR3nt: TGTGCCAGCAGCTTAACCATCGGGGTACAGACCCAGTACTTC
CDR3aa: CASSLTIGVQTQYF

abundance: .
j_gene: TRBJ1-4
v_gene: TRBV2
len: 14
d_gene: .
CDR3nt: TGTGCCAGCAGCGACCGCTCAACTAATGAAAAACTGTTTTTT
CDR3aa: CASSDRSTNEKLFF

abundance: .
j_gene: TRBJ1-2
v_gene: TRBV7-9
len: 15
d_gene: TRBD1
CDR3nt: TGTGCCAGCACCCCGGGGACAGGGGATTTCTATGGCTACACCTTC
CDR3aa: CASTPGTGDFYGYTF

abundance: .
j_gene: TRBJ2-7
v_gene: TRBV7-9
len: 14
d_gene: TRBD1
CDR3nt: TGTGCCAGCAGCTGGGGACAGGGAGTCTACGAGCAGTACTTC
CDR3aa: CASSWGQGVYEQYF

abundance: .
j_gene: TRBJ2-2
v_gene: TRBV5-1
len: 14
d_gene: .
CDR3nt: TGCGCCAGCGGAGGGGGGGCGGACACCGGGGAGCTGTTTTTT
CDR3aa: CASGGGADTGELFF

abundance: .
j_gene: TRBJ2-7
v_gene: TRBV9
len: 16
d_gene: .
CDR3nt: TGTGCCAGCAGCGTAGGTTCCGGGACTCTGGACTACGAGCAGTACTTC
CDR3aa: CASSVGSGTLDYEQYF

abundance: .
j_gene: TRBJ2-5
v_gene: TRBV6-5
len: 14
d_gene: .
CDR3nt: TGTGCCAGCAGTTACGCGACAGGACAAGAGACCCAGTACTTC
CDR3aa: CASSYATGQETQYF

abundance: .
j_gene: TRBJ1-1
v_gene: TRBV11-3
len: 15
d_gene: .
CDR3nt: TGTGCCAGCAGTATGGGGGGCGATAGGAACACTGAAGCTTTCTTT
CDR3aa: CASSMGGDRNTEAFF

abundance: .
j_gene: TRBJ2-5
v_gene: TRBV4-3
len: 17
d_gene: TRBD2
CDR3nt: TGCGCCAGCAGCCAAGATCGGAGCGGGAGGGCCCTAGAGACCCAGTACTTC
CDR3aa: CASSQDRSGRALETQYF

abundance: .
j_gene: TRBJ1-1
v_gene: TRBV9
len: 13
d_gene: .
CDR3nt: TGTGCCAGCAGCGTAGCACAGAACACTGAAGCTTTCTTT
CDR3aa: CASSVAQNTEAFF

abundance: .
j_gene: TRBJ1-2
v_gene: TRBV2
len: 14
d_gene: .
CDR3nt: TGTGCCAGCAGTGCTGGGGGCCGAAACTATGGCTACACCTTC
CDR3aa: CASSAGGRNYGYTF

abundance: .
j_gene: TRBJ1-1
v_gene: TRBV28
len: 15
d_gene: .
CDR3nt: TGTGCCAGCAGTTTGGGGGGGGCCGGGTACACTGAAGCTTTCTTT
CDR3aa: CASSLGGAGYTEAFF

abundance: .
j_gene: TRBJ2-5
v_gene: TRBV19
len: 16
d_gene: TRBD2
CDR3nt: TGTGCCAGTAGCTCTATGGCTAGCGGGACCCAAGAGACCCAGTACTTC
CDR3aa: CASSSMASGTQETQYF

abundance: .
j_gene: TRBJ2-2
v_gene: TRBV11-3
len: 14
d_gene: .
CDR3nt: TGTGCCAGCAGCTTCGGGGTGAACACCGGGGAGCTGTTTTTT
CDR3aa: CASSFGVNTGELFF

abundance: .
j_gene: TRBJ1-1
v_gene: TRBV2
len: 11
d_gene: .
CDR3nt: TGTGCCAGCAGCGCGTACACTGAAGCTTTCTTT
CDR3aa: CASSAYTEAFF

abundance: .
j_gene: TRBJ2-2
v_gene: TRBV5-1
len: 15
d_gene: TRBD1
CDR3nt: TGCGCCAGCAGCCCCCGGACAGGGTACACCGGGGAGCTGTTTTTT
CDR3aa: CASSPRTGYTGELFF

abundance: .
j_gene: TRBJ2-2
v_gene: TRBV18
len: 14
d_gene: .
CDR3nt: TGTGCCAGCTCACCGGGCGGTTTCACCGGGGAGCTGTTTTTT
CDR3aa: CASSPGGFTGELFF

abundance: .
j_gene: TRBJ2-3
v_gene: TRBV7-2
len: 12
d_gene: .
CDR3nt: TGTGCCAGCAGGATTAGCACAGATACGCAGTATTTT
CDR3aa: CASRISTDTQYF

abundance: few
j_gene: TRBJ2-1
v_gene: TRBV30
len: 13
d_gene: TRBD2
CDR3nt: TGTGCCTGGAGCGGCGGGGGGTACAATGAGCAGTTCTTC
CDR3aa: CAWSGGGYNEQFF

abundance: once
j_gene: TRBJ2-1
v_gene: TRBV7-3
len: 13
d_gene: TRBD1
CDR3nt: TGTGCCAGCAGCTGGGGACAGTACAATGAGCAGTTCTTC
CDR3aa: CASSWGQYNEQFF

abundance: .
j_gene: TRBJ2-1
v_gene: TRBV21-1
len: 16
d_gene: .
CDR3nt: TGTGCCAGCAGCAAAGACTACAGGCGACCATACAATGAGCAGTTCTTC
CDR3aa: CASSKDYRRPYNEQFF

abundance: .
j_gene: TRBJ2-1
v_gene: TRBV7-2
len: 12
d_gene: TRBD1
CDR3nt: TGTGCCAGCAGCTACAGGGGTAATGAGCAGTTCTTC
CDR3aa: CASSYRGNEQFF

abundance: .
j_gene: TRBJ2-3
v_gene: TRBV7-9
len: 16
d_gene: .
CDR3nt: TGTGCCAGCAGCTTAGTCGGCAAGACTAGCACAGATACGCAGTATTTT
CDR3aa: CASSLVGKTSTDTQYF

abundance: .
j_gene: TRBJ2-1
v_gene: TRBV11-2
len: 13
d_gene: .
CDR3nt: TGTGCCAGCAGCGCCGTGGGCTACAATGAGCAGTTCTTC
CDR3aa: CASSAVGYNEQFF

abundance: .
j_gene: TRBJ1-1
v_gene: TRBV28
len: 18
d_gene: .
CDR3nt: TGTGCCAGCAGTTTAGTGGGACACCGAGGATGGGTGAACACTGAAGCTTTCTTT
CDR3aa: CASSLVGHRGWVNTEAFF

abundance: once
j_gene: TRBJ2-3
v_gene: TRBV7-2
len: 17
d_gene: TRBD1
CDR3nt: TGTGCCAGCAGCCCCGGAACCGGGACAGGGTTCACAGATACGCAGTATTTT
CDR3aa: CASSPGTGTGFTDTQYF

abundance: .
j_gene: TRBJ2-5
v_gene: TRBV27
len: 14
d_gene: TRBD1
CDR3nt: TGTGCCAGCAGTTCGGACAGGACCCAAGAGACCCAGTACTTC
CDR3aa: CASSSDRTQETQYF

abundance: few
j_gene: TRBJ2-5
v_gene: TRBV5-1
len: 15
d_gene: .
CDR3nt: TGCGCCAGCAGCTTTGAAGGACACCCCCAAGAGACCCAGTACTTC
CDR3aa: CASSFEGHPQETQYF

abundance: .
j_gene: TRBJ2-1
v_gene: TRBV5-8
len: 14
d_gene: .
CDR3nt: TGTGCCAGCAGCTTGGCCAGGGCTTACAATGAGCAGTTCTTC
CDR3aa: CASSLARAYNEQFF

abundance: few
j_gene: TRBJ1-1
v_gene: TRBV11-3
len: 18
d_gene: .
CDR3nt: TGTGCCAGCAGCTTAGGGCCCGAGGGGCGGATCATGATCACTGAAGCTTTCTTT
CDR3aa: CASSLGPEGRIMITEAFF

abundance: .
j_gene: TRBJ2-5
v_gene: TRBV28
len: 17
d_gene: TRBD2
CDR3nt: TGTGCCAGCAGTCGCCCCCAAGGGCTAGCGGGCCAGTGGACCCAGTACTTC
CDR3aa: CASSRPQGLAGQWTQYF

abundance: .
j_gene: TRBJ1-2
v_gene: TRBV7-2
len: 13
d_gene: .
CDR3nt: TGTGCCAGCAGCTTAGCCACAGGGAAGGGCTACACCTTC
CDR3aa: CASSLATGKGYTF

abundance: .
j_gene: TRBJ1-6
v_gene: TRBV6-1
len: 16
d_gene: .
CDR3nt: TGTGCCAGCAGTGAATCCGGGGGATCCTATAATTCACCCCTCCACTTT
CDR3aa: CASSESGGSYNSPLHF

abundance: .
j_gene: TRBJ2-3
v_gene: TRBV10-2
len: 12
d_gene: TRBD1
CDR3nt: TGCGCCACCCGACAGGGGTCGGATACGCAGTATTTT
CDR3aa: CATRQGSDTQYF

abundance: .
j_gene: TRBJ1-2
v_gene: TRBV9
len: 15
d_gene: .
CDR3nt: TGTGCCAGCAGCCCTCGGGGGGGCGGATACTATGGCTACACCTTC
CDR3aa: CASSPRGGGYYGYTF

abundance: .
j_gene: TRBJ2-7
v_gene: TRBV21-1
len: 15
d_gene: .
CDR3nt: TGTGCCAGCAGCAAAACCGCGACTAGCGGCTACGAGCAGTACTTC
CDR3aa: CASSKTATSGYEQYF

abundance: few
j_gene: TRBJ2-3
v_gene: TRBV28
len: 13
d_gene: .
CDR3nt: TGTGCCAGCAGCCCGTCAGCCACAGATACGCAGTATTTT
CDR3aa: CASSPSATDTQYF

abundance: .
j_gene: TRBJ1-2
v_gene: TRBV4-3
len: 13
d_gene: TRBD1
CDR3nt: TGCGCCAGCAGGGCCAGGGGGACCTATGGCTACACCTTC
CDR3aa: CASRARGTYGYTF

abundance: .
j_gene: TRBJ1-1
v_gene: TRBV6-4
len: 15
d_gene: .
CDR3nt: TGTGCCAGCAGTGACTCCTATGGGCAGTACACTGAAGCTTTCTTT
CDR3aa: CASSDSYGQYTEAFF

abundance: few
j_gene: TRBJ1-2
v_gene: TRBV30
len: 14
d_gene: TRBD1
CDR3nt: TGTGCCTGGAGTACCCCAGGGGGCTTCTATGGCTACACCTTC
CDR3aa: CAWSTPGGFYGYTF

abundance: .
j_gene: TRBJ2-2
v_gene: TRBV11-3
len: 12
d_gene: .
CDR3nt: TGTGCCAGCAGCCTCTCCTTCGGGGAGCTGTTTTTT
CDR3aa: CASSLSFGELFF

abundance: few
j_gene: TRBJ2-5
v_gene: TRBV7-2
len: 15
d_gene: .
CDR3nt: TGTGCCAGCAGCTTAAAGTCAGGGGGGTTTGGGACCCAGTACTTC
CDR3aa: CASSLKSGGFGTQYF

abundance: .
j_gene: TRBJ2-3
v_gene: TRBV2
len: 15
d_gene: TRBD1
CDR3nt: TGTGCCAGCAGTCCGACAGGGGGGTGGGCAGATACGCAGTATTTT
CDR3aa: CASSPTGGWADTQYF

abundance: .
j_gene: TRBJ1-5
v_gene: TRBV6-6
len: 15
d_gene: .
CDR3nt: TGTGCCAGCAGCCCACGGGCATCATCAGGTCAGCCCCAGCATTTT
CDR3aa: CASSPRASSGQPQHF

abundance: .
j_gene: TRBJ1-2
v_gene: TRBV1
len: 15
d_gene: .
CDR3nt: TGCACCAGCAGCCAAGACCCCAGATGGGCCTATGGCTACACCTTC
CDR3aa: CTSSQDPRWAYGYTF

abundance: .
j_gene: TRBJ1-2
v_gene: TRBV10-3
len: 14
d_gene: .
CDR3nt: TGTGCCATCAGTGGGGACAACTCTAACTATGGCTACACCTTC
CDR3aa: CAISGDNSNYGYTF

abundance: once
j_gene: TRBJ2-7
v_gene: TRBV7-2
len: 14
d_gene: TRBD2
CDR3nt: TGTGCCAGGGGGGGGAATATAACCTGCTACGAGCAGTACTTC
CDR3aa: CARGGNITCYEQYF

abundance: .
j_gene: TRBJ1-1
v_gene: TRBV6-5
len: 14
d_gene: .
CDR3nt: TGTGCCAGCAGTTACTCGAGAGAAGGGACTGAAGCTTTCTTT
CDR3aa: CASSYSREGTEAFF

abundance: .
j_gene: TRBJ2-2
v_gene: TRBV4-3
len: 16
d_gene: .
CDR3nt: TGCGCCAGCAGCCAAGATGGAGTCTACCCTCCCCGGGAGCTGTTTTTT
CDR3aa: CASSQDGVYPPRELFF

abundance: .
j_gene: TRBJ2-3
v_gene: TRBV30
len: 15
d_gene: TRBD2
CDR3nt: TGTGCCTGGAGTGTCGTAGCGGGGTTCACAGATACGCAGTATTTT
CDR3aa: CAWSVVAGFTDTQYF